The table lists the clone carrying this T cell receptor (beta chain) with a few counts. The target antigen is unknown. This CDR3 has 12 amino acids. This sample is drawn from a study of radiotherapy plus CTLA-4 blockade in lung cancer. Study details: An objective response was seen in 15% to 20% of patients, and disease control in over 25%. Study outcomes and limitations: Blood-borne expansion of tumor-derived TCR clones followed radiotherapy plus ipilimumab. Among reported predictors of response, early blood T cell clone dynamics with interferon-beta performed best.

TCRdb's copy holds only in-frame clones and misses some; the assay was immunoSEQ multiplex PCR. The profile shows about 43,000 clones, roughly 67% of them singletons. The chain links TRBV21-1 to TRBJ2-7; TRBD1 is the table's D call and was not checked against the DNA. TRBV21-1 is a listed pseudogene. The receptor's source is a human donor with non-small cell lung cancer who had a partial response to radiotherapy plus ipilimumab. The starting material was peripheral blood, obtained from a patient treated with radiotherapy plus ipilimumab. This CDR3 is CASAGQKYEQYF. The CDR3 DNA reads TGTGCCAGCGCGGGACAGAAGTACGAGCAGTACTTC.